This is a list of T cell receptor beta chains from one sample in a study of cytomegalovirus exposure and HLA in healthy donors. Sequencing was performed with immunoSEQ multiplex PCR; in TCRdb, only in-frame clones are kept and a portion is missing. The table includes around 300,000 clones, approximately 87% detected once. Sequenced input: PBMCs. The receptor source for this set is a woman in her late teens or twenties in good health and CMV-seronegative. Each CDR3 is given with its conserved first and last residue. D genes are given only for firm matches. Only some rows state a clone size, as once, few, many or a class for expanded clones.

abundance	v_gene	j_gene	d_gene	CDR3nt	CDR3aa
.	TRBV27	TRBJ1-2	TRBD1	TGTGCCAGCAGTACAAACAGGGGATCTAACTATGGCTACACCTTC	CASSTNRGSNYGYTF
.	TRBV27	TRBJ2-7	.	TGTGCCAGCAGCTATGAGAACTCCTACGAGCAGTACTTC	CASSYENSYEQYF
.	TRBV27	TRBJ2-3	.	TGTGCCAGCGGTCTCCAGCGGACTAACACAGATACGCAGTATTTT	CASGLQRTNTDTQYF
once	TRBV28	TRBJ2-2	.	TGTGCCAGCAGTTCCCCGGGGGACACCGGGGAGCTGTTTTTT	CASSSPGDTGELFF
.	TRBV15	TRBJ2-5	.	TGTGCCACCAGCAGAGGGCCAGAGACCCAGTACTTC	CATSRGPETQYF
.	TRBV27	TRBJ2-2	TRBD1	TGTGCCAGCAGTCCACCGGACAGGGCGAACACCGGGGAGCTGTTTTTT	CASSPPDRANTGELFF
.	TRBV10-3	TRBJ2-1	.	TGTGCCATCAGTGAGTCCGTTGTAGCGCGGGACTACAATGAGCAGTTCTTC	CAISESVVARDYNEQFF
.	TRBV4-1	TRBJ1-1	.	TGCGCCAGCAGCCAAGTACCACAGGGTTTGAACACTGAAGCTTTCTTT	CASSQVPQGLNTEAFF
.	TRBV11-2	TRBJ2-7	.	TGTGCCAGCAGCTCCACTAGTAACGAGCAGTACTTC	CASSSTSNEQYF
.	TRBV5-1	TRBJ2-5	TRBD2	TGCGCCAGCAGCACCCCCGGGACTACCCAAGAGACCCAGTACTTC	CASSTPGTTQETQYF
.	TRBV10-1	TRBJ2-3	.	TGCGCCAGCAGAGGGGTTAGGACAGATACGCAGTATTTT	CASRGVRTDTQYF
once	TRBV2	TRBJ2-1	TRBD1	TGTGCCAGCAGTGAATGGGGACAGGGGGCAGATGAGCAGTTCTTC	CASSEWGQGADEQFF
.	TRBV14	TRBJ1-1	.	TGTGCCAGCAGCCAAGTCGAGGACAGTGCAGCTTTCTTT	CASSQVEDSAAFF
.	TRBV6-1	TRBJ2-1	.	TGTGCCAGCAGTGAGACTTTCCGTCCAGCGCTTCTGAATGAGCAGTTCTTC	CASSETFRPALLNEQFF
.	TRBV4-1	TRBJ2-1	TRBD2	TGCGCCAGCAGCCAGGGGCGGGGGAGCTCTTACAATGAGCAGTTCTTC	CASSQGRGSSYNEQFF
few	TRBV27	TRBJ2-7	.	TGTGCCAGCAGTTCCAGCTACGAGCAGTACTTC	CASSSSYEQYF
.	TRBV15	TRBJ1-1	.	TGTGCCACCAGCAGGCGGAACACTGAAGCTTTCTTT	CATSRRNTEAFF
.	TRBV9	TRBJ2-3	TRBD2	TGTGCCAGCAGCGTAGGAACCTCGGGAGGCCGCACAGATACGCAGTATTTT	CASSVGTSGGRTDTQYF
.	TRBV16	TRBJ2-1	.	TGTGCCAGCAGCCAATTAACTAGTACCTACAATGAGCAGTTCTTC	CASSQLTSTYNEQFF
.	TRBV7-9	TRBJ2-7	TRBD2	TGTGCCAGCAGCTTAGCGGGGACTAGCGGGATCCCCTACGAGCAGTACTTC	CASSLAGTSGIPYEQYF
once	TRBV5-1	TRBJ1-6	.	TGCGCCAGCAGCTCCGACAGTGGCAATTCACCCCTCCACTTT	CASSSDSGNSPLHF
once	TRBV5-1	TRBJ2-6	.	TGCGCCAGCAGCTTGGTTAACTCGGGGGTCGAGGCCAACGTCCTGACTTTC	CASSLVNSGVEANVLTF
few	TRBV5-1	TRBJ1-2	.	TGCGCCAGCAGCTTGGGACAGTCCAACTATGGCTACACCTTC	CASSLGQSNYGYTF
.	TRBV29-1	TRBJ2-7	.	TGCAGCGCCGCGGGACAGAACCACTACGAGCAGTACTTC	CSAAGQNHYEQYF